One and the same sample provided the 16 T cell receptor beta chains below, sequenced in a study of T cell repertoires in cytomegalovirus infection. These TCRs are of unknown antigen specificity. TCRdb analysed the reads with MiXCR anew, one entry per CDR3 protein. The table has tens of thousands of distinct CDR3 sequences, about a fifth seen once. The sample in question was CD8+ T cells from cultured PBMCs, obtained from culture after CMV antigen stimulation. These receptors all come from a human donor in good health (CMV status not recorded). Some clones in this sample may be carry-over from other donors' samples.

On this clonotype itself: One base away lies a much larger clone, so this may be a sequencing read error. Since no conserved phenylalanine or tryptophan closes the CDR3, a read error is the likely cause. The CDR3 DNA reads as TGTGCCAGCAGCCCGACAGGGAACACTGAAGCTTTCTCT. Translation gives CASSPTGNTEAFS. The chain is built from TRBV7-3 and TRBJ1-1, with a tentative D call TRBD1 (6 bases). Deletions cut 5 bases from V and 1 base from J, with 8 bases between. The CDR3 runs 13 residues. CDR1 is SGHTA and CDR2 is FQGTGA in the germline V gene.

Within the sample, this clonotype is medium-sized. The CDR3 reads CASSGQYYYEQYF. DNA for the CDR3: TGTGCCAGCTCCGGACAGTATTACTACGAGCAGTACTTC. V usage is TRBV7-2 and J usage is TRBJ2-7, with a weak D call TRBD1 (6 bases). The CDR3 consists of 13 residues. The V end was cut by 8 bases, the J end by 3 bases, with 14 bases between. Germline values: CDR1 SGHTA, CDR2 FQGNSA. Full variable domain (remainder filled in from reference TRBV7-2 and TRBJ2-7): GAGVSQSPSNKVTEKGKDVELRCDPISGHTALYWYRQSLGQGLEFLIYFQGNSAPDKSGLPSDRFSAERTGGSVSTLTIQRTQQEDSAVYLCASSGQYYYEQYFGPGTRLTVT.

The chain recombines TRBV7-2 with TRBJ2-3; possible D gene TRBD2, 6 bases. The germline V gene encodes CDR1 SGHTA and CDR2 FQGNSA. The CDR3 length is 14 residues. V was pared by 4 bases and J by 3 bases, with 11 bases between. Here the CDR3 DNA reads TGTGCCAGCAGCTCCGCGGGGATTACAGATACGCAGTATTTT. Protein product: CASSSAGITDTQYF.

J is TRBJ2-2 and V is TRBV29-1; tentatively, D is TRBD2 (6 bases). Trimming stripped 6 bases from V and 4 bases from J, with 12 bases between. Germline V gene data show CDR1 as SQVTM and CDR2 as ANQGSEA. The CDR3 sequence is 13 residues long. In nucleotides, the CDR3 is TGCAGCGTGACGGAGGGAGGCACCGGGGAGCTGTTTTTT. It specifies CSVTEGGTGELFF.

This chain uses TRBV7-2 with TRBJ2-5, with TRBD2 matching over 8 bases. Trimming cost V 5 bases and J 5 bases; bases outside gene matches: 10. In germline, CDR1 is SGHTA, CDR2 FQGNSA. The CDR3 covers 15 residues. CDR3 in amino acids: CASSSPGAGVETQYF. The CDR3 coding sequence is TGTGCCAGCAGCAGCCCAGGAGCGGGGGTGGAGACCCAGTACTTC.

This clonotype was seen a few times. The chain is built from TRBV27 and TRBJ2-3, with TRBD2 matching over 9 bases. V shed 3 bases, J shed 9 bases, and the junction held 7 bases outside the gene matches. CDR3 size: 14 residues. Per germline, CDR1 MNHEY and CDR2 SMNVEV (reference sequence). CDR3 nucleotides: TGTGCCAGCAGTTTTTCTTTAGCGGGAGACACGCAGTATTTT. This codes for CASSFSLAGDTQYF.

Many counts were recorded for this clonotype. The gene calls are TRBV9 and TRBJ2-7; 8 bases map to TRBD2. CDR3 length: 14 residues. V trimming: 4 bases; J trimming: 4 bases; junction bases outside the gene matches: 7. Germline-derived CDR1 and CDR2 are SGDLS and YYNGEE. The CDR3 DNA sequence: TGTGCCAGCAGCTTAGGGGTAGCGGGGTACGAGCAGTACTTC. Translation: CASSLGVAGYEQYF.

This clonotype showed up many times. The chain's CDR3 is CASSRGARGWIKETQYF. CDR3 DNA sequence: TGTGCCAGCAGCCGCGGCGCCAGGGGGTGGATTAAAGAGACCCAGTACTTC. V usage is TRBV7-8 and J usage is TRBJ2-5, with 7 bases matching TRBD1. V lost 5 bases and J lost 3; bases outside the gene matches: 15. CDR1 SGHVS and CDR2 FQNEAQ come from the germline V gene. This CDR3 region has 17 residues.

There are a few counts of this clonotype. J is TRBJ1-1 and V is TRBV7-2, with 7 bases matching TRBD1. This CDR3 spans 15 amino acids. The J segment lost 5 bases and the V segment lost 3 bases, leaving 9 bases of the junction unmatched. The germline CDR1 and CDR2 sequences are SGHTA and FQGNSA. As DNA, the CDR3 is TGTGCCAGCAGCTTCCAGACAGGGAGAGGAACTGAAGCTTTCTTT. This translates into CASSFQTGRGTEAFF.

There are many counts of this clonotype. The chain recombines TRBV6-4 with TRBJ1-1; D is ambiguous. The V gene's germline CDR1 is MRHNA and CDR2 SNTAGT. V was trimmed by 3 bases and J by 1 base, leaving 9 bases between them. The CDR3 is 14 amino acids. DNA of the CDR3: TGTGCCAGCAGTGAGGATCCAGAGAACACTGAAGCTTTCTTT. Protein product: CASSEDPENTEAFF.

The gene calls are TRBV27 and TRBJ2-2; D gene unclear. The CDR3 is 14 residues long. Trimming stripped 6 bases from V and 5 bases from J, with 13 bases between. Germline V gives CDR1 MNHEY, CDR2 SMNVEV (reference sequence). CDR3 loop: CASRKILGTGELFF. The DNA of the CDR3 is TGTGCCAGCAGGAAGATACTTGGTACCGGGGAGCTGTTTTTT.

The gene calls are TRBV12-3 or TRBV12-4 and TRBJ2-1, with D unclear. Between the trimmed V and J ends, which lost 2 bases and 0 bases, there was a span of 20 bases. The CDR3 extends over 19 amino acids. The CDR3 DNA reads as TGTGCCAGCAGTTTATCCCTATCTAGTTCCCTCTTCTCCTACAATGAGCAGTTCTTC. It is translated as CASSLSLSSSLFSYNEQFF.

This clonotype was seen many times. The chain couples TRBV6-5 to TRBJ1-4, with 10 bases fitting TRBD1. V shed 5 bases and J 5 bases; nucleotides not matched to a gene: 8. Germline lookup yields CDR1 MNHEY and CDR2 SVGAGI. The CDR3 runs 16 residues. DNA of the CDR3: TGTGCCAGCAGTCTCCGACGGGGACAGGGGAATGAAAAACTGTTTTTT. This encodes CASSLRRGQGNEKLFF.

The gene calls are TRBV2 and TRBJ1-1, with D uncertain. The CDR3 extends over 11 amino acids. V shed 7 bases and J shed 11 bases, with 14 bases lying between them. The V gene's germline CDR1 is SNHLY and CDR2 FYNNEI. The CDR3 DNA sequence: TGTGCCAGCACCGAGGGAGGGTGGGCTTTCTTT. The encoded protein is CASTEGGWAFF. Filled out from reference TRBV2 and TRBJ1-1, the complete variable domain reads EPEVTQTPSHQVTQMGQEVILRCVPISNHLYFYWYRQILGQKVEFLVSFYNNEISEKSEIFDDQFSVERPDGSNFTLKIRSTKLEDSAMYFCASTEGGWAFFGQGTRLTVV.

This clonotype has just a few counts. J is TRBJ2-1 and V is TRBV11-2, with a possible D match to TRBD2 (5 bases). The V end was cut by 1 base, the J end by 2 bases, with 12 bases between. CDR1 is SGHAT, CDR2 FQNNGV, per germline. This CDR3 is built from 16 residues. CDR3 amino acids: CASSLGTGIPYNEQFF. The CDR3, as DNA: TGTGCCAGCAGCTTAGGGACGGGGATACCCTACAATGAGCAGTTCTTC.

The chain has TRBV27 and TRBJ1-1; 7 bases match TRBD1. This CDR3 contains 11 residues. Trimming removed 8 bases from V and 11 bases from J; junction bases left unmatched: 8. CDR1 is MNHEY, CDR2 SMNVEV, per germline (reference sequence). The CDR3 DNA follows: TGTGCCAGCGGCTTTGGACAGGTGGCTTTCTTT. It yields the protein CASGFGQVAFF.